These 18 T cell receptor beta chains were sequenced from one sample in a study of CD8+ T cells in alopecia areata. RNA extraction and reverse transcription yielded cDNA as sequencing template. Sequencing was performed with immunoSEQ multiplex PCR; in TCRdb, only in-frame clones are kept and a portion is missing. The table shows 150,000 to 200,000 clones, with approximately 70% occurring only once. The sequenced sample was CD8+ T cells sorted from blood, obtained at week 0. The receptor set was obtained from a human donor with alopecia areata.

The chain links TRBV6-5 to TRBJ1-2; D not resolved. CDR1 is MNHEY and CDR2 is SVGAGI in the germline V gene. Trimming removed 5 bases from V and 0 bases from J, with 10 bases in between. The CDR3 covers 14 residues. The CDR3 sequence: CASSQPGANYGYTF. The CDR3 region has the DNA TGTGCCAGCAGTCAACCGGGAGCTAACTATGGCTACACCTTC.

This clone was seen more than once but under ten times. V is TRBV11-2 and J is TRBJ2-1; D not certain. There are 15 residues in the CDR3. Trimming pared 6 bases from V and 9 bases from J, leaving 21 bases between. Germline CDR1 and CDR2: SGHAT and FQNNGV. This CDR3 reads CASSTDTGFWSEQFF. The DNA of the CDR3 is TGTGCCAGCAGTACCGATACTGGGTTCTGGAGTGAGCAGTTCTTC.

Only a few counts were recorded for this clone. The genes are TRBV30 and TRBJ1-2; D is possibly TRBD1 (5 bases). The CDR3 is 15 amino acids. Germline CDR1 reads GTSNPN; CDR2 reads SVGIG (reference sequence). V was trimmed by 0 bases and J by 4 bases, leaving 15 bases between them. CDR3 bases: TGTGCCTGGAGTGTACCCGGGGGTAGCGGCTATGGCTACACCTTC. It encodes CAWSVPGGSGYGYTF.

This chain joins TRBV29-1 and TRBJ2-1; TRBD2 agrees at 14 bases. Germline loops: CDR1 SQVTM, CDR2 ANQGSEA. V shed 7 bases, J shed 3 bases, and the junction held 8 bases outside the gene matches. The CDR3 loop spans 16 amino acids. The CDR3 region is CSAPGLAGGLYNEQFF. As DNA, the CDR3 is TGCAGCGCCCCCGGACTAGCGGGGGGCCTCTACAATGAGCAGTTCTTC.

This chain joins TRBV4-2 and TRBJ1-2, with D uncertain. Looked up from germline, CDR1 is LGHNA and CDR2 is YNFKEQ. The CDR3 totals 16 residues. V was cut by 2 bases and J by 8 bases, with 21 bases left in between. CDR3 amino acids: CASSQPYLPSPTGYTF. The DNA of the CDR3 is TGTGCCAGCAGCCAACCATATCTCCCCTCGCCCACGGGCTACACCTTC.

The V and J genes are TRBV5-1 and TRBJ2-5; 7 bases map to TRBD2. The ends lost 4 bases at V and 7 bases at J; junction bases unmatched: 7. The germline V gene has CDR1 SGHRS and CDR2 YFSETQ. The CDR3 loop spans 13 amino acids. In nucleotides, the CDR3 is TGCGCCAGCAGCGATTCGCCGGGGGGGACCCAGTACTTC. Translating it yields CASSDSPGGTQYF.

Only a few counts were recorded for this clone. The V call is TRBV19, the J call TRBJ2-6; D could derive from TRBD1 or TRBD2 (5 bases each). V was shortened by 4 bases and J by 15 bases, with 13 bases between the two germline ends. CDR1 LNHDA and CDR2 SQIVND come from the germline V gene (reference sequence). This CDR3 comprises 12 residues. CDR3 bases: TGTGCCAGTAGTACCGGGGCCGAGACCCTGACTTTC. As protein: CASSTGAETLTF.

The chain has TRBV4-1 and TRBJ2-7; D may correspond to TRBD1 or TRBD2 (5 bases each). CDR3 length: 15 amino acids. Germline CDR1 reads MGHRA; CDR2 reads YSYEKL. The germline V and J ends were trimmed by 2 bases and 3 bases, with 14 bases remaining between them. The CDR3 DNA sequence: TGCGCCAGCAGCCAATTTCCGGGACCCAGCTACGAGCAGTACTTC. This encodes CASSQFPGPSYEQYF.

CDR3 in amino acids: CASSHPRVTGRNTGELFF. The CDR3 DNA follows: TGCGCCAGCAGCCACCCACGCGTGACAGGGCGAAACACCGGGGAGCTGTTTTTT. The chain has TRBV4-1 and TRBJ2-2; 7 bases agree with TRBD1. Germline CDR1 is MGHRA and CDR2 is YSYEKL. The junction had 12 bases not matched to a gene; V was cut back by 3 bases and J by 2 bases. This CDR3 spans 18 amino acids.

The V and J genes are TRBV4-2 and TRBJ1-1, with D unclear. V shed 0 bases and J shed 1 base, with 12 bases lying between them. CDR1 LGHNA and CDR2 YNFKEQ come from the germline V gene. The CDR3 consists of 16 residues. CDR3 bases: TGTGCCAGCAGCCAAGAACGGTACCACCCGAACACTGAAGCTTTCTTT. Translating gives CASSQERYHPNTEAFF.

The chain recombines TRBV15 with TRBJ1-2, with D hard to call. V gave up 0 bases and J gave up 4 bases, with 12 bases separating them. The CDR3 has 15 amino acids. CDR1 is LNHNV and CDR2 is YYDKDF in the germline V gene (reference sequence). CDR3 residues: CATSRDKSLSYGYTF. The CDR3 DNA follows: TGTGCCACCAGCAGAGATAAAAGCCTTAGCTATGGCTACACCTTC. Using reference TRBV15 and TRBJ1-2 for the parts outside the CDR3, the full variable domain is DAMVIQNPRYQVTQFGKPVTLSCSQTLNHNVMYWYQQKSSQAPKLLFHYYDKDFNNEADTPDNFQSRRPNTSFCFLDIRSPGLGDTAMYLCATSRDKSLSYGYTFGSGTRLTVV.

The V and J genes are TRBV6-5 and TRBJ1-1; D is unresolved. V was cut by 6 bases and J by 8 bases, with 10 bases left in between. The V gene's germline CDR1 is MNHEY and CDR2 SVGAGI. The CDR3 has 11 amino acids. CDR3 DNA: TGTGCCAGCAGCCCGGGAGGGGAAGCTTTCTTT. Translating it yields CASSPGGEAFF.

The chain is built from TRBV13 and TRBJ2-1; D uncertain. There are 17 residues in the CDR3. Germline-derived CDR1 and CDR2 are PRHDT and FYEKMQ (reference sequence). Trimming stripped 5 bases from V and 3 bases from J, with 20 bases between. CDR3 amino acids: CASSPGEATAFYNEQFF. The CDR3 bases are TGTGCCAGCAGCCCAGGTGAAGCGACGGCTTTCTACAATGAGCAGTTCTTC.

The chain is built from TRBV9 and TRBJ2-7; D uncertain. The germline V and J ends were trimmed by 4 bases and 1 base, with 12 bases remaining between them. CDR1 SGDLS and CDR2 YYNGEE come from the germline V gene. This CDR3 contains 14 residues. CDR3 nucleotide sequence: TGTGCCAGCAGCCCACCGTTGGGGTCCTACGAGCAGTACTTC. Its translation: CASSPPLGSYEQYF.

The chain is built from TRBV5-6 and TRBJ2-5; 9 nucleotides line up with TRBD1. The V segment lost 4 bases and the J segment 4 bases; nucleotides outside the gene matches: 14. The CDR3 runs 17 residues. Germline V CDR1 and CDR2: SGHDT, YYEEEE. CDR3 sequence: CASSRETGQGLLETQYF. The CDR3 coding sequence is TGTGCCAGCAGCCGAGAAACGGGACAGGGATTATTAGAGACCCAGTACTTC.

V gene TRBV27 combines with J gene TRBJ1-2; D gene uncertain. V gave up 5 bases and J gave up 4 bases, with 11 bases separating them. The CDR3 is made up of 13 amino acids. CDR1 and CDR2 (germline): MNHEY, SMNVEV (reference sequence). For the CDR3, the DNA is TGTGCCAGCAGTACATCTGGCACCTATGGCTACACCTTC. Translation gives CASSTSGTYGYTF.

The chain is built from TRBV6-5 and TRBJ1-5; 7 positions agree with TRBD1. The CDR3 has 14 residues. V lost 4 bases to trimming and J lost 8 bases; unmatched junction nucleotides: 8. The germline CDR1 and CDR2 sequences are MNHEY and SVGAGI. DNA of the CDR3: TGTGCCAGCAGTTGGGGACAGAACGAAAAGCCCCAGCATTTT. Translation: CASSWGQNEKPQHF.

The V gene is TRBV7-7, the J gene TRBJ2-5; no clear D gene. CDR1 and CDR2 from the germline V gene are SSHAT and FNYEAQ (reference sequence). The V and J ends lost 5 bases and 0 bases respectively, with 10 bases between them. The CDR3 covers 14 residues. The CDR3 bases are TGTGCCAGCAGCCCACACCTGTACCAAGAGACCCAGTACTTC. This gives the protein CASSPHLYQETQYF.